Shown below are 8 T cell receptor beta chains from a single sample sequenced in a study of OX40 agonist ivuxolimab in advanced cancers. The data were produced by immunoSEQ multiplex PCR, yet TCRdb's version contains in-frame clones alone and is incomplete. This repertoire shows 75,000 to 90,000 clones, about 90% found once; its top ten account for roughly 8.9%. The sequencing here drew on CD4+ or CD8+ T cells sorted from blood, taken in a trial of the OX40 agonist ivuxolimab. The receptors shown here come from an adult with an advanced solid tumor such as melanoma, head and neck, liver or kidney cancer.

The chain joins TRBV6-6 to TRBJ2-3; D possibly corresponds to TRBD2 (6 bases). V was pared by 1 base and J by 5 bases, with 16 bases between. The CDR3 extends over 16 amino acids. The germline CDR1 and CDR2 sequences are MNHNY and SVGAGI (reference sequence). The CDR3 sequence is CASSYWLTGVGDTQYF. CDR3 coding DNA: TGTGCCAGCAGTTACTGGTTGACGGGAGTGGGAGATACGCAGTATTTT.

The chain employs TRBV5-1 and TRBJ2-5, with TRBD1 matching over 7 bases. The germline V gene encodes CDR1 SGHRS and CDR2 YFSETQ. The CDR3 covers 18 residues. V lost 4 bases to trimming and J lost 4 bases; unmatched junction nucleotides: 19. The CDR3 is CASSPRPGTVFSIETQYF. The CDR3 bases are TGCGCCAGCAGCCCGCGTCCCGGGACAGTTTTCTCAATAGAGACCCAGTACTTC.

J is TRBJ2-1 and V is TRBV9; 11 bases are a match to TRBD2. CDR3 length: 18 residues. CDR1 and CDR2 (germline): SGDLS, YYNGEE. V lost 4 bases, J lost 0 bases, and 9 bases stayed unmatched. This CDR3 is CASSLRLAGLDSYNEQFF. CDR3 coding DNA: TGTGCCAGCAGCCTGAGACTAGCGGGACTCGACTCCTACAATGAGCAGTTCTTC.

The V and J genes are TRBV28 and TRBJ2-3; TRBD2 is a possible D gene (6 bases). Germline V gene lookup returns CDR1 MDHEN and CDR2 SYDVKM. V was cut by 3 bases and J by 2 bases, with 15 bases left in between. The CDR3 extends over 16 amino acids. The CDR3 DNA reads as TGTGCCAGCAGTTTTACGGGGGTTGGGAACACAGATACGCAGTATTTT. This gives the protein CASSFTGVGNTDTQYF. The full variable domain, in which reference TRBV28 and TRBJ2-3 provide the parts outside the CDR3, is DVKVTQSSRYLVKRTGEKVFLECVQDMDHENMFWYRQDPGLGLRLIYFSYDVKMKEKGDIPEGYSVSREKKERFSLILESASTNQTSMYLCASSFTGVGNTDTQYFGPGTRLTVL.

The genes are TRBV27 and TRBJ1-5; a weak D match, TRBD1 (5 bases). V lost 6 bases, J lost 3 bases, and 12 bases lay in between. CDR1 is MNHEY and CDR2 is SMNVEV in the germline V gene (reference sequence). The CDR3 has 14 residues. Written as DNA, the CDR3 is TGTGCCAGCAGAGGGATACAGGACAATCAGCCCCAGCATTTT. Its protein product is CASRGIQDNQPQHF.

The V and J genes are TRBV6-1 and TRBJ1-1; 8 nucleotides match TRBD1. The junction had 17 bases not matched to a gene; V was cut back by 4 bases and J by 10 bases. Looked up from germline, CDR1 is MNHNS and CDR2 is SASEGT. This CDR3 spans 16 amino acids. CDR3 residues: CASSVYTVGTGLGAFF. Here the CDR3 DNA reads TGTGCCAGCAGTGTTTATACAGTGGGGACAGGTCTGGGAGCTTTCTTT.

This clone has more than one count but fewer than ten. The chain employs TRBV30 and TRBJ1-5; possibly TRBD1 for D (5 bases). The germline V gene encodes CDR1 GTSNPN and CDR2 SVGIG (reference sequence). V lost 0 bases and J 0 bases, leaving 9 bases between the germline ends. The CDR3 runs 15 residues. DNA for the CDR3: TGTGCCTGGAGTGTGGGGGAAATTAGCAATCAGCCCCAGCATTTT. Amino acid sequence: CAWSVGEISNQPQHF.

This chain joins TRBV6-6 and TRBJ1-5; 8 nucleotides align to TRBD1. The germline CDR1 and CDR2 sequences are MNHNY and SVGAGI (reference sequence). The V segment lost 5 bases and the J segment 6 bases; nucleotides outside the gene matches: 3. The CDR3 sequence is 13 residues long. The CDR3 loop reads CASSGQGTQPQHF. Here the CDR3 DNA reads TGTGCCAGCAGTGGACAGGGTACTCAGCCCCAGCATTTT.